The present entry profiles one TCR beta chain with its context. TCRdb redid the calling of the RT-PCR reads with MiXCR, one entry per CDR3 protein. The profile shows approximately 720,000 distinct CDR3 sequences, approximately 15% of them singletons. Germline CDR1 reads LGHNA; CDR2 reads YSLEER. V lost 2 bases and J lost 4; bases outside the gene matches: 1. This CDR3 has 14 amino acids. The specimen sequenced was memory CD4+ T cells from blood. This receptor was taken from a female donor in good health, serving as a healthy control. This chain joins TRBV4-3 and TRBJ2-3, with 9 bases fitting TRBD1. The CDR3 DNA sequence: TGCGCCAGCAGCCAACGACAGGGGGCAGATACGCAGTATTTT. Encoded protein: CASSQRQGADTQYF.